This T cell receptor beta chain is drawn from a study of blood T cell repertoires in COVID-19. Study-level background: Samples came from the United States, Italy and Spain, spanning acute and convalescent COVID-19. From T cells, B-cell-depleted T cells, or PBMCs came the material, which was cDNA or gDNA.

The CDR3 totals 17 residues. Clones were read by immunoSEQ multiplex PCR, and TCRdb kept only the in-frame ones, dropping some. The table lists about 70,000 clones, about 86% of them singletons. This TCR derives from a human donor in a cohort sampled during active COVID-19. The rearrangement joins TRBV21-1 to TRBJ1-2; the table's TRBD1 call for D was not verified on the DNA. TRBV21-1 is labeled a pseudogene. Sequenced input: peripheral blood. The CDR3: CASSNNRTGGDNYGYTF. DNA of the CDR3: TGTGCCAGCAGCAACAACCGGACAGGGGGAGATAACTATGGCTACACCTTC.